The present entry profiles one T cell receptor (beta chain) with its context. Its antigen is undetermined. One end of the junction fails to match germline, which may point to a read error. These data belong to a study of cytomegalovirus exposure and HLA in healthy donors. The V gene's germline CDR1 is SEHNR and CDR2 FQNEAQ (reference sequence). The CDR3 is 13 amino acids. PCR involved 60 Vbeta and 13 Jbeta primers. TCRdb's table, derived via immunoSEQ multiplex PCR, lists solely in-frame clones and lacks some. The data contain more than 95,000 clones, approximately 80% of them seen just once; the ten biggest clones take up roughly 3.5%. Regarding the study as a whole: In terms of immune exposure information, only CMV serostatus was available. Being productive about 87% or about 30% of the time was typical of most TCR beta V segments in an earlier analysis. In a later analysis, several top co-occurrence clusters appeared linked to parvovirus B19, influenza, CMV and Epstein-Barr virus. V segments that were indistinguishable, TRBV6-2 and TRBV6-3 among them, were omitted from analysis.

The J gene is TRBJ2-5, the V gene TRBV7-9; maybe TRBD2 (5 bases). Input material: PBMCs. This clonotype originated in a man aged 40-49 years in good health and CMV-seronegative. The CDR3 protein is CSSSQDYQETQYF. In DNA form, the CDR3 reads TGTTCCAGCAGCCAGGACTACCAAGAGACCCAGTACTTC.